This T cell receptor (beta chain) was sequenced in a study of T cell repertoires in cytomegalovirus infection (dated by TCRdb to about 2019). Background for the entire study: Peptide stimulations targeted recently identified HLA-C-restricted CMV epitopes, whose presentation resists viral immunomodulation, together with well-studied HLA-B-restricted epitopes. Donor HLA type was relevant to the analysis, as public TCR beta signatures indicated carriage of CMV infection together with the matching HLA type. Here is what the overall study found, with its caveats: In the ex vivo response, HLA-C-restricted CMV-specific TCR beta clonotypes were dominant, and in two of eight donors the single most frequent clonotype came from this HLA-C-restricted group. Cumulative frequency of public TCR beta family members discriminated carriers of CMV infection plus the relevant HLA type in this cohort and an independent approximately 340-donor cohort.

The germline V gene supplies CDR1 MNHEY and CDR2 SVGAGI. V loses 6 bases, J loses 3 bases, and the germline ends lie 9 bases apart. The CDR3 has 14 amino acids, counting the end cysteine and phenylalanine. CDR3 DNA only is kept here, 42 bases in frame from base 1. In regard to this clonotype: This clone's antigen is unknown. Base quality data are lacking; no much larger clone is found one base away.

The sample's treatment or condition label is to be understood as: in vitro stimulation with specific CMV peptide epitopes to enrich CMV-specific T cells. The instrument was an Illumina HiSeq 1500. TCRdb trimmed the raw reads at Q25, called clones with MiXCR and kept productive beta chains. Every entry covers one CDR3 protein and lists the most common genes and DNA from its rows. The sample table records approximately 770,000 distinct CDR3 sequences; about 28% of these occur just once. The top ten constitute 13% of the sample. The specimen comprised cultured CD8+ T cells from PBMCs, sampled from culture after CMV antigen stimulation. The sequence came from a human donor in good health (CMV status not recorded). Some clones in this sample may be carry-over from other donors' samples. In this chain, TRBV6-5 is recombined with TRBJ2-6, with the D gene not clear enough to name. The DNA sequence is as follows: TGTGCCAGCAGCCCTTTTAATGGGGCCAACGTCCTGACTTTC. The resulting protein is CASSPFNGANVLTF.